The present entry profiles one TCR beta chain with its context. This specimen comes from a study of technical replicates of blood from a handful of donors. Using immunoSEQ multiplex PCR, the repertoire was profiled, and TCRdb retains in-frame clones only, with some absent. The top ten hold over 0.15% of the sample, which has around 62,000 clones, roughly 98% seen once. Germline lookup yields CDR1 SGHRS and CDR2 YFSETQ. Unmatched junction bases numbered 9, after V lost 0 bases and J lost 3 bases. The length of the CDR3 is 16 residues. Sequencing was performed on T cells isolated from PBMCs. The chain uses TRBV5-1 and TRBJ2-7, with 7 bases matching TRBD1. This receptor was obtained from a human donor in good health. As DNA, the CDR3 is TGCGCCAGCAGCTTGGCGGGTGGACAGGTGTACTACGAGCAGTACTTC. Protein sequence: CASSLAGGQVYYEQYF.